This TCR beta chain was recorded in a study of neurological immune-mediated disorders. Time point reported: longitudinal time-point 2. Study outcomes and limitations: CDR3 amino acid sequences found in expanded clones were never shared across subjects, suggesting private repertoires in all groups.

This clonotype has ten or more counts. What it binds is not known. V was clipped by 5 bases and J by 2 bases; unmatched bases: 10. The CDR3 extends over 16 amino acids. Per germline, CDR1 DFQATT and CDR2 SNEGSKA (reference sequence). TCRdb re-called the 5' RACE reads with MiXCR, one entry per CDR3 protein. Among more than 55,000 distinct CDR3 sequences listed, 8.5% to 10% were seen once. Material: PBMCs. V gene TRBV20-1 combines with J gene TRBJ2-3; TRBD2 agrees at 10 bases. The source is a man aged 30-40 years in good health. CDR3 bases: TGCAGTGCTCCCCGCGGGCTAGCGGGAGTCACAGATACGCAGTATTTT. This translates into CSAPRGLAGVTDTQYF.